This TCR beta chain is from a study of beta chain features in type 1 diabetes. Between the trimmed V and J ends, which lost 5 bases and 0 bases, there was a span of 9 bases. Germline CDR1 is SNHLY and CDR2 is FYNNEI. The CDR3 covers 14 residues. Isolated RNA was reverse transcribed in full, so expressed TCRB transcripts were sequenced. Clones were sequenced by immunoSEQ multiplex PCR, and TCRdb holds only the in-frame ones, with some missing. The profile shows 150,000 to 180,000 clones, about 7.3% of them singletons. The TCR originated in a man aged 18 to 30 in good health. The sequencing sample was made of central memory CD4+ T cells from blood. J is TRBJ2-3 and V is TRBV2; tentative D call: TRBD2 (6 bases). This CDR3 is CASSSGPSTDTQYF. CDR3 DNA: TGTGCCAGCAGTAGCGGGCCGAGCACAGATACGCAGTATTTT. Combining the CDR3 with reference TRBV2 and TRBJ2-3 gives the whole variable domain EPEVTQTPSHQVTQMGQEVILRCVPISNHLYFYWYRQILGQKVEFLVSFYNNEISEKSEIFDDQFSVERPDGSNFTLKIRSTKLEDSAMYFCASSSGPSTDTQYFGPGTRLTVL.